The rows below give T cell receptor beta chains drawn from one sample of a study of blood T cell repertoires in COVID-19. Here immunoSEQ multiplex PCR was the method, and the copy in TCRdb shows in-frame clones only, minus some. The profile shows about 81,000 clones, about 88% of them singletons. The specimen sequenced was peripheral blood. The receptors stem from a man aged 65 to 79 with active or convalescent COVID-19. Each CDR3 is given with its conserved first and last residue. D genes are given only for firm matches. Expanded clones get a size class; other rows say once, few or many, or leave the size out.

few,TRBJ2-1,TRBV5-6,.,CASSLGLTSRSYNEQFF,TGTGCCAGCAGCTTGGGCCTCACTTCTAGGTCCTACAATGAGCAGTTCTTC
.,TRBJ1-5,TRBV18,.,CASSPRPEGNQPQHF,TGTGCCAGCTCACCACGTCCGGAGGGGAATCAGCCCCAGCATTTT
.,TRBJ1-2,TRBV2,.,CASSEREGVYGYTF,TGTGCCAGCAGTGAAAGAGAGGGTGTCTATGGCTACACCTTC
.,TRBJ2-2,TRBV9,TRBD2,CASSPGGYTGELFF,TGTGCCAGCAGCCCCGGGGGGTACACCGGGGAGCTGTTTTTT
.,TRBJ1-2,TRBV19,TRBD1,CASSPQGVLPYGYTF,TGTGCCAGTAGTCCCCAGGGGGTACTTCCCTATGGCTACACCTTC
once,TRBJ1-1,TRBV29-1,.,CVTSDTLNTEAFF,TGCGTAACGTCGGACACTCTTAACACTGAAGCTTTCTTT
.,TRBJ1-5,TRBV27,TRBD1,CASSLGWTGAGQPQHF,TGTGCCAGCAGTTTAGGGTGGACAGGGGCTGGTCAGCCCCAGCATTTT
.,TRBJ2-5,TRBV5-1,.,CASSFSPLTGQETQYF,TGCGCCAGCAGCTTTTCCCCGCTGACAGGCCAAGAGACCCAGTACTTC
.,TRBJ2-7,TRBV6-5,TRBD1,CASSYSLDRGEQYF,TGTGCCAGCAGTTACTCTCTAGACAGGGGCGAGCAGTACTTC
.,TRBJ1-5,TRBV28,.,CASSRGQWSNQPQHF,TGTGCCAGCAGTCGTGGACAGTGGAGCAATCAGCCCCAGCATTTT
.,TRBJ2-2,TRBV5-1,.,CASSLGPGVGNTGELFF,TGCGCCAGCAGCTTAGGGCCCGGGGTCGGAAACACCGGGGAGCTGTTTTTT
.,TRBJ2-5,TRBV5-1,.,CASSFAGLGGYF,TGCGCCAGCAGCTTTGCAGGGCTAGGGGGTTACTTC
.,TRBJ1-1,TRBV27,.,CASSLSSGMNTEAFF,TGTGCCAGCAGTTTATCGAGCGGGATGAACACTGAAGCTTTCTTT
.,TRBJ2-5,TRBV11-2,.,CASSLDPIETQYF,TGTGCCAGCAGCTTAGACCCCATTGAGACCCAGTACTTC
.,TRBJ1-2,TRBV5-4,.,CASSLGRNYGYTF,TGTGCCAGCAGCTTGGGCAGGAACTATGGCTACACCTTC
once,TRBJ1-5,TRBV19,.,CASSIFGASNQPQHF,TGTGCCAGTAGTATTTTTGGGGCTTCCAATCAGCCCCAGCATTTT
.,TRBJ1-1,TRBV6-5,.,CASRFTTPDTEAFF,TGTGCCAGCAGGTTCACTACTCCGGACACTGAAGCTTTCTTT
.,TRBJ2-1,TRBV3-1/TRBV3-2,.,CASSQEGVYSYNEQFF,TGTGCCAGCAGCCAAGAAGGGGTCTACTCCTACAATGAGCAGTTCTTC
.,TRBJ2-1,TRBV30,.,CAWKYRGLRTNNEQFF,TGTGCCTGGAAGTACCGCGGCTTAAGAACAAACAATGAGCAGTTCTTC
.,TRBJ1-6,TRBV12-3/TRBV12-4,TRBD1,CASSSRGPLHF,TGTGCCAGCAGTTCCAGGGGGCCCCTCCACTTT
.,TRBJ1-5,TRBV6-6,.,CASRSGHPNQPQHF,TGTGCCAGCCGTTCCGGACACCCCAATCAGCCCCAGCATTTT
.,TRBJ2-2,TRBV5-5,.,CASSLGLNTGELFF,TGTGCCAGCAGCCTGGGACTGAACACCGGGGAGCTGTTTTTT
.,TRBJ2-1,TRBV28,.,CASGGYEQFF,TGTGCCAGCGGGGGGTATGAGCAGTTCTTC
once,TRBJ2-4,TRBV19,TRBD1,CARPKDTAGGRELAKNIQYF,TGTGCCAGACCTAAAGACACGGCAGGGGGCAGAGAACTAGCCAAAAACATTCAGTACTTC
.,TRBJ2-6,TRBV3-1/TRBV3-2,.,CASSQEGVGPPSGANVLTF,TGTGCCAGCAGCCAAGAAGGGGTAGGCCCCCCTTCTGGGGCCAACGTCCTGACTTTC
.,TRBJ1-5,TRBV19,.,CASSPTGVYSNQPQHF,TGTGCCAGTAGTCCAACAGGAGTTTATAGCAATCAGCCCCAGCATTTT
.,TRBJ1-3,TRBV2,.,CASRRQIDPYF,TGTGCCAGCAGGCGACAGATCGACCCATATTTT
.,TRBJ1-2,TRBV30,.,CAWSAESLNGYTF,TGTGCCTGGAGCGCGGAAAGCCTCAATGGCTACACCTTC
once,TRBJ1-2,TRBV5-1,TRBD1,CASSLGQGAEGYTF,TGCGCCAGCAGCTTGGGACAGGGGGCCGAAGGCTACACCTTC
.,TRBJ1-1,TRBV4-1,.,CASSQEVLTVEAFF,TGCGCCAGCAGCCAAGAGGTACTTACAGTTGAAGCTTTCTTT
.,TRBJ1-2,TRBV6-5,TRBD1,CASTRGRNYGYTF,TGTGCCAGCACCAGGGGGCGAAACTATGGCTACACCTTC
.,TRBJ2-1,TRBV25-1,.,CASSERGGRGEQFF,TGTGCCAGCAGTGAAAGGGGCGGAAGGGGGGAGCAGTTCTTC
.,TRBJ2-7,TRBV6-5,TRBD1,CASSPFAGGYEQYF,TGTGCCAGCAGCCCCTTTGCAGGGGGCTACGAGCAGTACTTC
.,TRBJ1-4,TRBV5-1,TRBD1,CASSLAGQGAEKLFF,TGCGCCAGCAGCTTGGCGGGACAGGGTGCTGAAAAACTGTTTTTT
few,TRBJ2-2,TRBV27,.,CASSSPTSSGTGELFF,TGTGCCAGCAGTTCCCCAACTAGCAGTGGAACCGGGGAGCTGTTTTTT
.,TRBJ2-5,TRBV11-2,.,CASSPGQGKETQYF,TGTGCCAGCAGCCCTGGTCAGGGGAAAGAGACCCAGTACTTC
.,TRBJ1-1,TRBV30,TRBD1,CAWKGQANTEAFF,TGTGCCTGGAAAGGACAGGCGAACACTGAAGCTTTCTTT
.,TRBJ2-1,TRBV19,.,CASSIPGIYNEQFF,TGTGCCAGTAGTATCCCAGGAATCTACAATGAGCAGTTCTTC
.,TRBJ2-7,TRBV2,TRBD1,CASRLGTAFTYEQYF,TGTGCCAGCAGACTCGGGACAGCCTTCACCTACGAGCAGTACTTC
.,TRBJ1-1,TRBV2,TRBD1,CASSALTGGTEAFF,TGTGCCAGCAGTGCGTTAACAGGGGGGACTGAAGCTTTCTTT
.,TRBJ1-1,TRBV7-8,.,CASSPSRFTGSGNTEAFF,TGTGCCAGCAGCCCGAGTCGGTTCACAGGGTCGGGGAACACTGAAGCTTTCTTT
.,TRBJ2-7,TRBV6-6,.,CASSYRGEPNYEQYF,TGTGCCAGCAGTTACCGGGGAGAACCTAACTACGAGCAGTACTTC
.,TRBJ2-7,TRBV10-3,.,CAISSSRGLTYEQYF,TGTGCCATCAGTTCAAGCAGGGGACTAACCTACGAGCAGTACTTC
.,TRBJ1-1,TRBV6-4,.,CASSAQAGMNTEAFF,TGTGCCAGCAGTGCCCAAGCCGGGATGAACACTGAAGCTTTCTTT
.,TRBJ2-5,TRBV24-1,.,CATSLGSLGAQYF,TGTGCCACCAGTCTGGGCTCATTAGGGGCCCAGTACTTC
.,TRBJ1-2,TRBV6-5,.,CASSPQLSYGYTF,TGTGCCAGCAGTCCACAGCTATCCTATGGCTACACCTTC
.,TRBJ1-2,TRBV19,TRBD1,CASSIETGRSYTF,TGTGCCAGTAGTATAGAGACAGGGAGAAGCTACACCTTC
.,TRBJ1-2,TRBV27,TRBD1,CASSPQGARGYTF,TGTGCCAGCAGTCCACAGGGGGCTCGGGGCTACACCTTC
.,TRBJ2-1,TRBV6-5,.,CAIKQGSSYNEQFF,TGTGCGATCAAACAGGGATCCTCCTACAATGAGCAGTTCTTC
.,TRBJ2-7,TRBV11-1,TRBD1,CASSKTGTGAYEQYF,TGTGCCAGCAGCAAAACCGGGACAGGGGCCTACGAGCAGTACTTC
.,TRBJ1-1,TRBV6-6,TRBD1,CASSWGQGVGTEAFF,TGTGCCAGCAGTTGGGGACAGGGGGTTGGCACTGAAGCTTTCTTT
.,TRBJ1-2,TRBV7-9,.,CASSPREGQGGYTF,TGTGCCAGCAGCCCGCGGGAGGGGCAGGGTGGCTACACCTTC
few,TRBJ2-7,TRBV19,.,CASSIVLGSYEQYF,TGTGCCAGTAGTATCGTACTTGGTTCCTACGAGCAGTACTTC
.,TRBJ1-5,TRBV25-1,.,CASTGDTSSNQPQHF,TGTGCCAGCACCGGGGACACATCTAGCAATCAGCCCCAGCATTTT